This T cell receptor beta chain was retrieved from a study of T-cell reconstitution after alpha-beta-depleted transplantation in children. Findings and caveats of the study: Some patients' high day-60 TCRbeta diversity was traced to surviving recipient T cells and thymic progenitors. Hyperexpanded clones declined; after one year, newly produced T cells mostly supplied diversity. It was reported that alpha-beta T cells came from several hundred expanded graft clones (about two months after transplant).

This clonotype was counted at least ten times. What it binds is not known. TCRbeta library construction was performed incorporating unique molecular identifiers. TCRdb passed the PCR reads through MiXCR, listing each CDR3 protein once. In the table there are 600,000 to 700,000 distinct CDR3 sequences, around 14% of which are singletons. Germline V gene data show CDR1 as DFQATT and CDR2 as SNEGSKA (reference sequence). CDR3 length: 16 amino acids. Trimming at V came to 6 bases and at J to 5 bases, leaving 17 bases not matched to a gene. The V and J genes are TRBV20-1 and TRBJ2-3, with 7 bases lining up with TRBD2. The receptor was derived from a girl aged 2 to 10 with congenital amegakaryocytic thrombocytopenia, due to receive a stem cell transplant. The sequencing here drew on PBMCs, taken before TCRalphabeta/CD19-depleted stem cell transplant. CDR3 amino acids: CSALRGSSGMIDTQYF. In DNA form, the CDR3 reads TGCAGTGCCCTACGGGGATCCAGCGGGATGATAGATACGCAGTATTTT.